The 13 T cell receptor beta chains reported below all come from one sample, sequenced in a study of immune cell composition in non-small cell lung cancer (dated by TCRdb to about 2017). Library preparation was by the immunoSEQ multiplex PCR assay. Imported from immuneACCESS, the table was reduced by TCRdb to in-frame sequences with V and J called. These copies leave out some clones; in studies compared against another copy, an unresolved V gene accounts for under half, and the cause of the remainder is not known. In this sample the table shows 1,500 to 2,000 clones, roughly 80% of which occur a single time. Just over 9.5% of the sample goes to the ten largest clones. The sequencing input was lung tumor tissue. These TCRs come from a human donor with non-small cell lung cancer.

V usage is TRBV28 and J usage is TRBJ1-4, with a possible D match to TRBD1 (5 bases). The germline gives CDR1 MDHEN, CDR2 SYDVKM. The ends were cut back, 3 bases at V and 5 bases at J, with 10 bases in the middle. This CDR3 contains 14 residues. CDR3 amino acids: CASSFPGGNEKLFF. CDR3 nucleotide sequence: TGTGCCAGCAGTTTCCCGGGGGGGAATGAAAAACTGTTTTTT.

This clone has a single count. J is TRBJ1-1 and V is TRBV19; 7 bases map to TRBD1. CDR1 is LNHDA, CDR2 SQIVND, per germline (reference sequence). V shed 2 bases and J 4 bases; nucleotides not matched to a gene: 10. This CDR3 region has 16 residues. CDR3 protein: CASSIRRGPGGTEAFF. Written as DNA, the CDR3 is TGTGCCAGTAGTATACGAAGGGGTCCAGGGGGCACTGAAGCTTTCTTT.

This sequence joins TRBV5-1 and TRBJ1-6; D not certain. V gave up 4 bases and J gave up 11 bases, with 19 bases separating them. Germline values: CDR1 SGHRS, CDR2 YFSETQ. The CDR3 totals 15 residues. In nucleotides, the CDR3 is TGCGCCAGCAGCGTCACCGGAACAAGAGAGGCACCCCTCCACTTT. It codes for CASSVTGTREAPLHF.

This clone was observed a few times. The chain couples TRBV7-2 to TRBJ1-2; 7 bases map to TRBD1. The ends lost 1 base at V and 3 bases at J; junction bases unmatched: 5. This CDR3 contains 15 residues. Germline-derived CDR1 and CDR2 are SGHTA and FQGNSA. The CDR3 DNA sequence: TGTGCCAGCAGCTTAGACCCCAGGGGGTACTATGGCTACACCTTC. Amino acid sequence: CASSLDPRGYYGYTF.

CDR3 protein: CAIRGSGSLYEQYF. DNA of the CDR3: TGTGCCATCAGAGGTAGCGGGAGCCTTTACGAGCAGTACTTC. J is TRBJ2-7 and V is TRBV10-3; TRBD2 matches at 9 bases. Germline CDR1 reads ENHRY; CDR2 reads SYGVKD. CDR3 size: 14 residues. J lost 4 bases, V lost 6 bases, and 7 bases had no gene match.

This rearrangement joins TRBV6-4 to TRBJ2-1; perhaps TRBD2 as D (5 bases). With 4 bases removed from V and 5 bases from J, the gap between germline ends came to 6 bases. The germline V gene has CDR1 MRHNA and CDR2 SNTAGT. This CDR3 is 12 amino acids long. The CDR3 sequence is CASSAGNNEQFF. CDR3 in DNA: TGTGCCAGCAGTGCCGGGAACAATGAGCAGTTCTTC.

V and J are TRBV29-1 and TRBJ2-7; D is unclear. This CDR3 spans 15 amino acids. Trimming left V 6 bases short and J 0 bases short, with 18 bases between. In germline, CDR1 is SQVTM, CDR2 ANQGSEA. The CDR3 reads CSVSLGVLSSYEQYF. DNA for the CDR3: TGCAGCGTCTCTTTAGGAGTTCTCAGCTCCTACGAGCAGTACTTC.

A remark on this clone: The sample carries other DNA sequences with the same CDR3. The chain carries TRBV6-6 and TRBJ2-1; D may be TRBD2 (6 bases). Germline CDR1 reads MNHNY; CDR2 reads SVGAGI (reference sequence). CDR3 length: 13 amino acids. Trimming took off 6 bases at V and 4 bases at J, with 10 bases between the two ends. The CDR3 DNA reads TGTGCCAGCAGCCGGGACTCGTACAATGAGCAGTTCTTC. Translating gives CASSRDSYNEQFF.

This clone has more than one count but fewer than ten. The V call is TRBV6-1, the J call TRBJ2-2; 7 positions agree with TRBD1. The junction had 4 bases not matched to a gene; V was cut back by 4 bases and J by 2 bases. Germline CDR1 MNHNS, CDR2 SASEGT. The CDR3 runs 15 residues. For the CDR3, the DNA is TGTGCCAGCAGTGTTGAGGGGGCTAACACCGGGGAGCTGTTTTTT. Encoded protein: CASSVEGANTGELFF.

This clone occurred once. The rearrangement uses TRBV5-1 and TRBJ1-1; TRBD1 matches 7 bases. CDR3 length: 14 amino acids. J was trimmed by 4 bases and V by 0 bases; bases with no gene match: 3. Germline V gene lookup returns CDR1 SGHRS and CDR2 YFSETQ. CDR3 coding DNA: TGCGCCAGCAGCTTGGCCTCAGGGGGCACTGAAGCTTTCTTT. Its translation is CASSLASGGTEAFF.

Only one count was recorded for this clone. V is TRBV19 and J is TRBJ2-2; weak D call: TRBD2 (6 bases). Trimming took off 7 bases at V and 6 bases at J, with 12 bases between the two ends. The CDR3 is made up of 13 amino acids. Germline CDR1 is LNHDA and CDR2 is SQIVND (reference sequence). This CDR3 reads CASTLTGAGELFF. CDR3 nucleotide sequence: TGTGCCAGTACTTTGACGGGGGCCGGGGAGCTGTTTTTT.

The rearrangement joins TRBV10-3 to TRBJ2-7; 11 nucleotides agree with TRBD2. V lost 6 bases to trimming and J lost 7 bases; unmatched junction nucleotides: 23. Germline V gene sequence: CDR1 ENHRY, CDR2 SYGVKD. The CDR3 covers 19 residues. CDR3 residues: CAISSPPGRASGRSGEQYF. In nucleotides, the CDR3 is TGTGCCATCAGCTCGCCCCCTGGGCGGGCTAGCGGGAGGTCGGGGGAGCAGTACTTC.

This clone was seen only a few times. The V and J genes are TRBV5-8 and TRBJ2-1, with 7 bases aligning to TRBD2. CDR3 length: 15 amino acids. V trimming: 0 bases; J trimming: 5 bases; junction bases outside the gene matches: 5. CDR1 SGHTS and CDR2 YDEGEE come from the germline V gene. The CDR3 sequence is CASSLVGGSHNEQFF. The CDR3 region has the DNA TGTGCCAGCAGCTTGGTTGGCGGGAGCCACAATGAGCAGTTCTTC.